This TCR beta chain was sequenced in a study of post-analysis software for immune sequencing data (dated by TCRdb to the mid-2010s). At the level of the whole study: The recorded disease courses included relapsing-remitting, secondary progressive and progressive-relapsing multiple sclerosis, and some patients had no subtype annotation. The patient repertoires were set against eleven to twelve previously published healthy control repertoires from donors whose ages ranged from about 6 to 25 years. A subset of samples was prepared in parallel using single-end sample barcoding, then pooled and co-amplified after Illumina adapter ligation. General conclusions and limits of the study: Patients showed significantly higher frequencies than controls for 4 or 5 TRBV segments, among them TRBV5-6, TRBV5-1 and TRBV20-1. Significantly lower normalized Chao1 diversity was found in multiple sclerosis patients than in controls, suggesting substantial peripheral T-cell clonal expansion. The control group was slightly older than the multiple sclerosis patient group. Direct clustering with F measure showed strong co-clustering of samples prepared in the same batch, prompting a batch-effect correction.

Cut back by 2 bases and 0 bases, the V and J ends lie 11 bases apart. Measured from the cysteine to the phenylalanine, the CDR3 is 17 residues long. Just CDR3 DNA is preserved here, 51 bases in frame from base 1. Based on the germline V gene, the CDR1 and CDR2 sequences are SGHVS and FQNEAQ. Concerning this clonotype: The target of this receptor is not known. Qualities for individual bases were not recorded, and no much larger clone is one base off.

Receptor amplification or capture employed PCR. The sample was run on an Illumina HiSeq 2500. To reduce PCR and sequencing biases, unique molecular identifiers were built into the TCR beta cDNA libraries. Every 1 to 10 million input T cells yielded about 500,000 cDNA molecules, meaning each molecule approximated one T cell. Patient libraries were prepared and sequenced with the same protocol used for the earlier healthy control dataset. Samples belonging to the same batch were prepared together, multiplexed and sequenced on a shared HiSeq lane. Per the authors' processing: Raw barcoded reads were processed with MIGEC, discarding single-read molecular identifier groups before consensus assembly and CDR3 extraction. Clonotype tables were post-analysed with VDJtools, normalizing diversity by down-sampling all datasets to the smallest sample size. In repertoire overlap clustering, CDR3 amino acid sequences, but not nucleotide sequences, were matched to correct batch-related cross-sample contamination. TCRdb reprocessed the public reads (quality trimming at Q25 with fastp, clone calling with MiXCR) and kept in-frame beta chains. Rows with one shared CDR3 protein collapse into an entry with the most common genes and DNA. The V and J calls shown here were made by TCRdb, not taken from the authors' results. In all, the sample holds some 690,000 distinct CDR3 sequences, and over 45% of those were seen once. The ten largest clones take up around 11% of the sample.

To demonstrate the VDJtools post-analysis software, TCR beta repertoires were profiled from the peripheral blood of over ten young patients with multiple sclerosis. The patients with multiple sclerosis were children and adolescents between roughly 6 and 17 years of age. The sequence was obtained from a girl aged 2 to 10 with multiple sclerosis. The material sequenced was blood. The rearranged chain carries TRBV7-8 and TRBJ1-6; no D gene is confidently identified. The nucleotides are TGTGCCAGCAGCTTAAGGGAGCGGAGCTCCTATAATTCACCCCTCCACTTT. Its product reads: CASSLRERSSYNSPLHF.